Below, 18 T cell receptor beta chains from the same sample are listed, as sequenced in a study of regulatory T cells in long-lasting Graves disease. Time point specified: newly diagnosed GD, antithyroid drugs for less than 3 months. The TCR library was made from RNA that had been extracted from PBMCs in TRIzol. Arm-PCR of CDR3 regions and iRepertoire HTBI primers were used to build TCR beta libraries. TCRdb ran MiXCR on the multiplex PCR reads and lists one entry per CDR3 protein. The sample holds 400,000 to 550,000 distinct CDR3 sequences, roughly 15% seen once. These records were also assigned to another study, of T cells in Graves' hyperthyroidism and ophthalmopathy.

Material: peripheral blood mononuclear cells (PBMCs), obtained at new diagnosis, from a patient treated with antithyroid drugs. These receptors all come from a woman aged 18 to 35 with Graves disease.

The chain uses TRBV3-1 and TRBJ2-1, with 7 bases matching TRBD1. This CDR3 is 17 amino acids long. From germline, CDR1 is LGHDT and CDR2 YNNKEL (reference sequence). V dropped 0 bases and J dropped 1; count of bases not matched to a gene: 6. The CDR3 DNA reads as TGTGCCAGCAGCCAAGAGACCGGGACAGAATCCTACAATGAGCAGTTCTTC. As protein: CASSQETGTESYNEQFF.

This clonotype was seen many times. The chain employs TRBV12-3 or TRBV12-4 and TRBJ2-7; D possibly corresponds to TRBD2 (5 bases). CDR3 size: 13 residues. Trimming cost V 7 bases and J 3 bases, with 13 bases left between them. CDR3 in amino acids: CASMERYLYEQYF. CDR3 DNA: TGTGCCAGCATGGAGCGGTACCTCTACGAGCAGTACTTC.

Comment on this clonotype: This may be a read error: a much more frequent sequence differs by one nucleotide. The rearrangement links TRBV28 to TRBJ2-5; 12 nucleotides line up with TRBD2. V trimming: 10 bases; J trimming: 4 bases; junction bases outside the gene matches: 10. CDR3 length: 15 residues. Germline V gene lookup returns CDR1 MDHEN and CDR2 SYDVKM. The CDR3 DNA sequence: TGTGCCAACACCATTTCGGGACTAGCGGGAGAGACCCAGTACTTC. It encodes CANTISGLAGETQYF. The full variable domain, completed using reference TRBV28 and TRBJ2-5, is DVKVTQSSRYLVKRTGEKVFLECVQDMDHENMFWYRQDPGLGLRLIYFSYDVKMKEKGDIPEGYSVSREKKERFSLILESASTNQTSMYLCANTISGLAGETQYFGPGTRLLVL.

The chain has TRBV6-2 or TRBV6-3 and TRBJ1-6, with 7 positions matching TRBD1. This CDR3 has 15 amino acids. Germline V gene data show CDR1 as MNHEY and CDR2 as SVGEGT. J gave up 3 bases and V 7 bases, and 6 bases lay outside the gene matches. DNA for the CDR3: TGTGCCAGCAAACTCGACAGGGACTATAATTCACCCCTCCACTTT. It specifies CASKLDRDYNSPLHF.

This clonotype was counted many times. The chain couples TRBV29-1 to TRBJ2-5; 7 nucleotides match TRBD2. The germline gives CDR1 SQVTM, CDR2 ANQGSEA. The CDR3 is 16 residues long. V was pared by 1 base and J by 1 base, with 9 bases of the junction left unmatched. The CDR3 DNA reads as TGCAGCGTTGAAGGGTTAGCGGGTATCCGCCAAGAGACCCAGTACTTC. Its translation: CSVEGLAGIRQETQYF. The full variable domain, completed using reference TRBV29-1 and TRBJ2-5, is SAVISQKPSRDICQRGTSLTIQCQVDSQVTMMFWYRQQPGQSLTLIATANQGSEATYESGFVIDKFPISRPNLTFSTLTVSNMSPEDSSIYLCSVEGLAGIRQETQYFGPGTRLLVL.

This clonotype was found many times. The V call is TRBV12-3 or TRBV12-4, the J call TRBJ2-3, with 9 bases aligning to TRBD2. The CDR3 runs to 16 residues. V was clipped by 0 bases and J by 4 bases; unmatched bases: 5. CDR3 in amino acids: CASSLASLAGPDTQYF. The CDR3 DNA is TGTGCCAGCAGTTTAGCCTCACTAGCGGGTCCAGATACGCAGTATTTT.

The chain recombines TRBV29-1 with TRBJ2-7, with D perhaps matching TRBD2 (7 bases). The V end was cut by 4 bases, the J end by 2 bases, with 12 bases between. Per germline, CDR1 SQVTM and CDR2 ANQGSEA. The CDR3 runs to 13 residues. The CDR3 DNA reads as TGCAGCGTTGGGACAGCGGGGCCCTACGAGCAGTACTTC. As protein: CSVGTAGPYEQYF.

This clonotype came up many times. The V call is TRBV6-1, the J call TRBJ2-5, with a weak D call TRBD1 (5 bases). V lost 6 bases to trimming and J lost 1 base, with 18 bases between them. Germline V gene data show CDR1 as MNHNS and CDR2 as SASEGT. The CDR3 contains 16 residues. The CDR3 bases are TGTGCCAGCAGGGGTGGGGCAGCCAAACCCCAAGAGACCCAGTACTTC. Its translation: CASRGGAAKPQETQYF.

The chain employs TRBV9 and TRBJ1-1; D possibly corresponds to TRBD1 (5 bases). The V end lost 1 base, the J end lost 5 bases, and 15 bases lay between the germline ends. The length of the CDR3 is 15 residues. CDR1 is SGDLS and CDR2 is YYNGEE in the germline V gene. The CDR3 spells CASSVNGQGWTEAFF. The CDR3 DNA is TGTGCCAGCAGCGTAAACGGGCAGGGATGGACTGAAGCTTTCTTT. The full variable domain, its missing parts supplied by reference TRBV9 and TRBJ1-1, is DSGVTQTPKHLITATGQRVTLRCSPRSGDLSVYWYQQSLDQGLQFLIQYYNGEERAKGNILERFSAQQFPDLHSELNLSSLELGDSALYFCASSVNGQGWTEAFFGQGTRLTVV.

The chain links TRBV25-1 to TRBJ1-2; D remains unclear. There are 13 residues in the CDR3. Germline V gene lookup returns CDR1 MGHDK and CDR2 SYGVNS. V was cut by 3 bases and J by 4 bases, with 9 bases left in between. This CDR3 is CASSEGYSYGYTF. DNA for the CDR3: TGTGCCAGCAGTGAGGGGTACAGCTATGGCTACACCTTC.

This clonotype was recorded at least ten times. The rearrangement links TRBV7-6 to TRBJ2-1, with 9 positions matching TRBD2. CDR3 length equals 15 residues. Germline CDR1 reads SGHVS; CDR2 reads FNYEAQ. J lost 8 bases, V lost 2 bases, and 7 bases had no gene match. The CDR3 reads CASSLLAGPADEQFF. DNA for the CDR3: TGTGCCAGCAGCTTACTAGCGGGGCCCGCGGATGAGCAGTTCTTC.

This clonotype was picked up many times. The chain links TRBV5-6 to TRBJ1-2, with 10 bases identical to TRBD1. V lost 0 bases and J lost 5; bases outside the gene matches: 10. The CDR3 length is 17 residues. Germline CDR1 SGHDT, CDR2 YYEEEE. The CDR3 here is CASSLGPGQGTLYGYTF. DNA for the CDR3: TGTGCCAGCAGCTTGGGGCCGGGACAGGGGACCTTATATGGCTACACCTTC.

This clonotype was recorded at least ten times. The chain is built from TRBV6-1 and TRBJ2-3; D call uncertain. V was pared by 8 bases and J by 1 base, with 7 bases between. CDR1 and CDR2 from the germline V gene are MNHNS and SASEGT. This CDR3 spans 12 amino acids. CDR3 amino acids: CASGSGTDTQYF. CDR3 in DNA: TGTGCCAGCGGAAGTGGCACAGATACGCAGTATTTT.

This clonotype turned up a few times. This chain joins TRBV10-1 and TRBJ1-5, with a weak D call TRBD1 (5 bases). Trimming took 8 bases from V and 4 from J, leaving 12 bases between them. The length of the CDR3 is 13 residues. The V gene's germline CDR1 is WNHNN and CDR2 SYGVQD (reference sequence). The CDR3 sequence is CASFLGVNQPQHF. CDR3 nucleotides: TGCGCCAGCTTTCTGGGGGTAAATCAGCCCCAGCATTTT.

This clonotype has a count of ten or more. V and J are TRBV12-3 or TRBV12-4 and TRBJ1-1; D call uncertain. Between the trimmed V and J ends, which lost 6 bases and 3 bases, there was a span of 14 bases. The CDR3 length is 14 residues. CDR3 sequence (DNA): TGTGCCAGCAGAATAGGGTTGTCGGACACTGAAGCTTTCTTT. Amino acids: CASRIGLSDTEAFF.

This clonotype was observed a handful of times. V usage is TRBV6-1 and J usage is TRBJ1-1; D is unresolved. The CDR3 consists of 15 residues. V was pared by 8 bases and J by 3 bases, with 19 bases between. In germline, CDR1 is MNHNS, CDR2 SASEGT. CDR3 nucleotide sequence: TGTGCCAGCCGTCGCGTAGACCTAGGCCACACTGAAGCTTTCTTT. Translating gives CASRRVDLGHTEAFF.

The chain links TRBV19 to TRBJ2-5; TRBD2 might be the D (6 bases). Germline CDR1 is LNHDA and CDR2 is SQIVND (reference sequence). The length of the CDR3 is 14 residues. Trimming cost V 6 bases and J 6 bases, with 17 bases left between them. CDR3 sequence (DNA): TGTGCCAGTAGCCGGGGGTCAGACGCACAGACCCAGTACTTC. Residues: CASSRGSDAQTQYF.

There are a few counts of this clonotype. The rearrangement uses TRBV27 and TRBJ2-7, with 7 bases aligning to TRBD1. V gave up 3 bases and J gave up 1 base; unmatched junction bases: 6. The germline V gene has CDR1 MNHEY and CDR2 SMNVEV (reference sequence). This CDR3 is 15 amino acids long. The CDR3 DNA is TGTGCCAGCAGTTTTCGAAGGGGGCTTTCCTACGAGCAGTACTTC. As protein: CASSFRRGLSYEQYF.